A single sample gave rise to the 14 T cell receptor beta chains below, sequenced in a study of shared clonotypes between healthy human individuals. The table came from immunoSEQ multiplex PCR; TCRdb's copy has only in-frame clones and leaves some out. The table has some 740,000 clones, 80% to 95% seen once; the top ten hold about 24%. Positively selected for CCR7, the CD45RO-negative cells used as naive CD8 cells excluded terminally differentiated effector memory CD45RA+ cells. The sequencing input was naive CD8+ T cells sorted from blood. Receptors originate from a man aged 25-40 years in good health.

Comments on this clone: Other DNA sequences in the same sample also yield this CDR3. The chain employs TRBV7-9 and TRBJ2-7; D is undetermined. The V end lost 1 base, the J end lost 0 bases, and 4 bases lay between the germline ends. This CDR3 has 13 residues. Germline assignment: CDR1 SEHNR and CDR2 FQNEAQ (reference sequence). CDR3 loop: CASSLVISYEQYF. Here the CDR3 DNA reads TGTGCCAGCAGCTTAGTTATCTCCTACGAGCAGTACTTC.

Of note for this clone: The same CDR3 arises from other DNA sequences in this sample as well. The V call is TRBV7-9, the J call TRBJ2-7, with D unresolved. Trimming took 1 base from V and 2 from J, leaving 6 bases between them. CDR3 size: 13 residues. Germline loops: CDR1 SEHNR, CDR2 FQNEAQ (reference sequence). CDR3 residues: CASSLEDTYEQYF. Written as DNA, the CDR3 is TGTGCCAGCAGCTTAGAAGATACCTACGAGCAGTACTTC.

The gene calls are TRBV11-2 and TRBJ1-6, with TRBD1 matching 7 bases. With V trimmed by 0 bases and J by 12 bases, 8 bases remained unmatched. CDR1 and CDR2 from the germline V gene are SGHAT and FQNNGV. There are 15 residues in the CDR3. The CDR3 DNA is TGTGCCAGCAGCTTAGATAGCACAGGGGTAGGACCCCTCCACTTT. Protein: CASSLDSTGVGPLHF. Filled out from reference TRBV11-2 and TRBJ1-6, the complete variable domain reads EAGVAQSPRYKIIEKRQSVAFWCNPISGHATLYWYQQILGQGPKLLIQFQNNGVVDDSQLPKDRFSAERLKGVDSTLKIQPAKLEDSAVYLCASSLDSTGVGPLHFGNGTRLTVT.

The chain couples TRBV14 to TRBJ2-7, with no clear D. The V end lost 4 bases, the J end lost 8 bases, and 12 bases lay between the germline ends. The germline V gene has CDR1 SGHDN and CDR2 FVKESK. CDR3 size: 12 residues. The CDR3 spells CASSPDPLQQYF. CDR3 coding DNA: TGTGCCAGCAGCCCGGACCCCCTCCAGCAGTACTTC.

The table lists this clone with a few counts. This chain joins TRBV7-8 and TRBJ2-2; 7 nucleotides match TRBD2. The V gene end was trimmed by 3 bases and the J gene end by 6 bases; junction bases not matched to a gene: 7. Germline V lookup: CDR1 SGHVS, CDR2 FQNEAQ. This CDR3 has 15 amino acids. The CDR3 DNA reads TGTGCCAGCAGCTTCCTCAGTCTAGCGGCCGGGGAGCTGTTTTTT. This sequence encodes CASSFLSLAAGELFF.

V usage is TRBV7-6 and J usage is TRBJ2-2; tentatively, D is TRBD1 (5 bases). The germline V gene encodes CDR1 SGHVS and CDR2 FNYEAQ. Trimming removed 2 bases from V and 2 bases from J, with 12 bases in between. CDR3 length: 16 residues. The CDR3 region has the DNA TGTGCCAGCAGCTTACCGCTAGGGGTCAACACCGGGGAGCTGTTTTTT. It is translated as CASSLPLGVNTGELFF.

V is TRBV5-8 and J is TRBJ2-3; 12 nucleotides align to TRBD2. Per germline, CDR1 SGHTS and CDR2 YDEGEE. The CDR3 covers 17 residues. The V segment lost 0 bases and the J segment 5 bases; nucleotides outside the gene matches: 7. The CDR3 nucleotides are TGTGCCAGCAGCTTGGGACTAGCGGGAGTTTCGGTAGATACGCAGTATTTT. It is translated as CASSLGLAGVSVDTQYF. Complete variable domain (other parts from reference TRBV5-8 and TRBJ2-3): EAGVTQSPTHLIKTRGQQATLRCSPISGHTSVYWYQQALGLGLQFLLWYDEGEERNRGNFPPRFSGRQFPNYSSELNVNALELEDSALYLCASSLGLAGVSVDTQYFGPGTRLTVL.

The chain combines TRBV4-1 with TRBJ2-7; D not resolved. This CDR3 region has 16 residues. V dropped 3 bases and J dropped 7 bases, with 22 bases sitting between them. Looked up from germline, CDR1 is MGHRA and CDR2 is YSYEKL. CDR3: CASSHLTQVNKREQYF. The CDR3 DNA reads TGCGCCAGCAGCCATCTTACCCAAGTTAACAAAAGGGAGCAGTACTTC.

The rearrangement links TRBV18 to TRBJ2-3; 8 bases line up with TRBD1. The germline V gene encodes CDR1 KGHSH and CDR2 LQKENI. V lost 3 bases to trimming and J lost 2 bases; unmatched junction nucleotides: 7. The CDR3 has 16 amino acids. The CDR3 protein is CASSPVGQGVTDTQYF. CDR3 nucleotides: TGTGCCAGCTCACCGGTCGGACAGGGAGTCACAGATACGCAGTATTTT.

The V call is TRBV27, the J call TRBJ2-7; TRBD2 matches at 11 bases. V lost 3 bases, J lost 2 bases, and 9 bases stayed unmatched. Looked up from germline, CDR1 is MNHEY and CDR2 is SMNVEV (reference sequence). The CDR3 is 17 residues long. The CDR3 spells CASSFLETSGATYEQYF. Here the CDR3 DNA reads TGTGCCAGCAGTTTTCTAGAGACTAGCGGGGCTACCTACGAGCAGTACTTC.

This clone was seen only a few times. The rearrangement links TRBV4-1 to TRBJ1-5, with a tentative D call TRBD1 (5 bases). CDR3 length equals 15 residues. Trimming stripped 6 bases from V and 4 bases from J, with 16 bases between. Germline loops: CDR1 MGHRA, CDR2 YSYEKL. In DNA form, the CDR3 reads TGCGCCAGCAGTCAGACAGTTCTGGGGAATCAGCCCCAGCATTTT. Encoded protein: CASSQTVLGNQPQHF.

In DNA form, the CDR3 reads TGTGCCAGCAGCTTGGTAGCTGCCGGGGAGCTGTTTTTT. The encoded protein is CASSLVAAGELFF. This sequence joins TRBV5-6 and TRBJ2-2; D call uncertain. CDR3 length equals 13 residues. From germline, CDR1 is SGHDT and CDR2 YYEEEE. The V end was cut by 0 bases, the J end by 6 bases, with 6 bases between. The whole variable domain, remainder taken from reference TRBV5-6 and TRBJ2-2, is DAGVTQSPTHLIKTRGQQVTLRCSPKSGHDTVSWYQQALGQGPQFIFQYYEEEERQRGNFPDRFSGHQFPNYSSELNVNALLLGDSALYLCASSLVAAGELFFGEGSRLTVL.

CDR3 residues: CASSLGDRGGLYEQYF. The CDR3 DNA is TGTGCCAGCAGCTTAGGTGACAGGGGCGGCCTCTACGAGCAGTACTTC. This chain links TRBV7-9 with TRBJ2-7, with 8 bases identical to TRBD1. Germline CDR1 is SEHNR and CDR2 is FQNEAQ (reference sequence). The CDR3 runs 16 residues. V dropped 1 base and J dropped 3; count of bases not matched to a gene: 8. The complete variable domain, with remaining parts taken from reference TRBV7-9 and TRBJ2-7, reads DTGVSQNPRHKITKRGQNVTFRCDPISEHNRLYWYRQTLGQGPEFLTYFQNEAQLEKSRLLSDRFSAERPKGSFSTLEIQRTEQGDSAMYLCASSLGDRGGLYEQYFGPGTRLTVT.

J is TRBJ1-1 and V is TRBV7-9; a weak D match, TRBD1 (6 bases). This CDR3 has 18 amino acids. V lost 4 bases and J lost 0, with 21 bases in between. Germline loops: CDR1 SEHNR, CDR2 FQNEAQ (reference sequence). DNA of the CDR3: TGTGCCAGCAGCTACTACTTGGGGGGACAATTTATGAACACTGAAGCTTTCTTT. It specifies CASSYYLGGQFMNTEAFF.